This T cell receptor beta chain came from a study of blood T cell repertoires in COVID-19. V was cut by 1 base and J by 5 bases, with 10 bases left in between. The CDR3 spans 14 residues. Germline V CDR1 and CDR2: LGHNA, YNFKEQ. Authors' methods: Reference gene primer amplification in the assay estimated nucleated cell counts. Some clones are missing from TCRdb's copy, which holds only in-frame ones; the method was immunoSEQ multiplex PCR. V and J calls and clone size are as listed in that table; D and trimming were resolved from the DNA. The profile shows approximately 240,000 clones, about 86% of them singletons.

Source material: peripheral blood. The genes are TRBV4-2 and TRBJ2-3; D gene unclear. This clonotype was obtained from a woman under 40 who had recovered from COVID-19. The CDR3 DNA follows: TGTGCCAGCAGCCAAGGGCCTAGTAAAGATACGCAGTATTTT. Translation: CASSQGPSKDTQYF.